A selection of T cell receptor beta chains follows, all from one sample in a study of T cell repertoires in cytomegalovirus infection. Which antigens these TCRs recognize remains unknown. TCRdb re-called the reads through MiXCR, storing one row per CDR3 protein. The table shows a few hundred thousand distinct CDR3 sequences, with roughly 34% occurring only once. Sequencing was performed on cultured PBMCs, taken from culture after CMV antigen stimulation. The receptors here all came from a human donor in good health (CMV status not recorded). Some clones in this sample may be carry-over from other donors' samples. Both conserved end residues are part of each CDR3. The order of the fields is D gene, J gene, V gene, clone size, CDR3 DNA, CDR3 protein. The D gene is left open where the match is weak. Rows give clone size only sometimes, using once, few, many, or a class for an expanded clone.

D: .
J: TRBJ2-7
V: TRBV28
size: .
DNA: TGTGCCAGCAGTTTAGATAGTTGGAGGGAGCAGTACTTC
CDR3: CASSLDSWREQYF

D: .
J: TRBJ2-5
V: TRBV24-1
size: few
DNA: TGTGCCACCAGGGGGAATGGAGAAGGGGAGACCCAGTACTTC
CDR3: CATRGNGEGETQYF

D: .
J: TRBJ1-1
V: TRBV7-2
size: many
DNA: TGTGCCAGCAGCCCTCTCTTTCGGCTCAGGGGTCAAAAAGAGGGCACTGAAGCTTTCTTT
CDR3: CASSPLFRLRGQKEGTEAFF

D: TRBD1
J: TRBJ1-5
V: TRBV7-2
size: many
DNA: TGTGCCAGCAGCTTAGGGACAGGGGCATATCAGCCCCAGCATTTT
CDR3: CASSLGTGAYQPQHF

D: .
J: TRBJ1-1
V: TRBV19
size: .
DNA: TGTGCCAGTAAAAGTCCGGGACGGACTAACACTGAAGCTTTCTTT
CDR3: CASKSPGRTNTEAFF

D: TRBD1
J: TRBJ2-1
V: TRBV29-1
size: .
DNA: TGCAGCGTTTTTCTCAGGGGGAAGGGCTACAATGAGCAGTTCTTC
CDR3: CSVFLRGKGYNEQFF

D: .
J: TRBJ1-1
V: TRBV29-1
size: .
DNA: TGCAGCGTTGCACGGGGAACTGAAGCTTTCTTT
CDR3: CSVARGTEAFF

D: .
J: TRBJ1-5
V: TRBV19
size: .
DNA: TGTGCCAGTACCGTTCGGTTTAATCAGCCCCAGCATTTT
CDR3: CASTVRFNQPQHF

D: TRBD2
J: TRBJ2-3
V: TRBV6-6
size: .
DNA: TGTGCCAGCAGTTACTCGAATTACGGACTAGCGGAAGTAACAGATACGCAGTATTTT
CDR3: CASSYSNYGLAEVTDTQYF

D: TRBD1
J: TRBJ2-1
V: TRBV7-6
size: many
DNA: TGTGCCAGCAGCTTAGGACAGGGGGGAGTCCCGTCGATGCTCAATGAGCAGTTCTTC
CDR3: CASSLGQGGVPSMLNEQFF

D: TRBD1
J: TRBJ2-7
V: TRBV7-8
size: .
DNA: TGTGCCAGCAGCATTACAGGGGGCCGATACGAGCAGTACTTC
CDR3: CASSITGGRYEQYF

D: .
J: TRBJ2-2
V: TRBV7-2
size: few
DNA: TGTGCCAGCAGCCCCCAAGGCGGAGTAACCACCGGGGAGCTGTTTTTT
CDR3: CASSPQGGVTTGELFF

D: .
J: TRBJ2-1
V: TRBV11-2
size: .
DNA: TGTGCCAGCAGCTTAGATGTCACCCCGACTTACAATGAGCAGTTCTTC
CDR3: CASSLDVTPTYNEQFF

D: .
J: TRBJ2-3
V: TRBV7-2
size: few
DNA: TGTGCCAGCTTAAGGTTACCGGGAGACCCAGATACGCAGTATTTT
CDR3: CASLRLPGDPDTQYF

D: .
J: TRBJ2-4
V: TRBV5-4
size: .
DNA: TGTGCCAGCACCGTCGGACCCAAAAACATTCAGTACTTC
CDR3: CASTVGPKNIQYF

D: .
J: TRBJ2-5
V: TRBV7-2
size: few
DNA: TGTGCCAGCAGCTTGGGTAGTTTAGGGACCACCCAGTACTTC
CDR3: CASSLGSLGTTQYF

D: .
J: TRBJ2-5
V: TRBV19
size: .
DNA: TGTGCCAGTAGTATCGGAGTCGCGGAAAGCGGAGAGACCCAGTACTTC
CDR3: CASSIGVAESGETQYF

D: .
J: TRBJ2-1
V: TRBV19
size: few
DNA: TGTGCCAGTAGTATAGATCATCCGGGAGAGGGCAATGAGCAGTTCTTC
CDR3: CASSIDHPGEGNEQFF

D: .
J: TRBJ1-6
V: TRBV20-1
size: .
DNA: TGCAGTGCTAGATTCGAGAGAAATTCACCCCTCCACTTT
CDR3: CSARFERNSPLHF

D: TRBD1
J: TRBJ1-2
V: TRBV14
size: few
DNA: TGTGCCAGCAGACCAAGTGGCCAGGGGGCTTTTGGCTACACCTTC
CDR3: CASRPSGQGAFGYTF

D: TRBD2
J: TRBJ2-1
V: TRBV6-5
size: .
DNA: TGTGCCAGCAGTTACGTAGCGGGAGATGAGCAGTTCTTC
CDR3: CASSYVAGDEQFF

D: .
J: TRBJ2-1
V: TRBV19
size: .
DNA: TGTGCCAGTAGTATGGCGGCCCTCTCCTACAATGAGCAGTTCTTC
CDR3: CASSMAALSYNEQFF

D: .
J: TRBJ2-3
V: TRBV12-3/TRBV12-4
size: .
DNA: TGTGCCAGCAGTCAAAACGGGCCGCCGGTGGATACGCAGTATTTT
CDR3: CASSQNGPPVDTQYF

D: TRBD2
J: TRBJ2-1
V: TRBV4-3
size: .
DNA: TGCGCCAGCAGCCAAGATCCCGGACTAGCGGGAGAGCAGTTCTTC
CDR3: CASSQDPGLAGEQFF

D: .
J: TRBJ2-3
V: TRBV2
size: .
DNA: TGTGCCAGCCGACGAGCCACCAACACAGATACGCAGTATTTT
CDR3: CASRRATNTDTQYF

D: TRBD1
J: TRBJ1-1
V: TRBV6-2/TRBV6-3
size: many
DNA: TGTGCCAGCAGTTACTGGGGACAGAGCAACACTGAAGCTTTCTTT
CDR3: CASSYWGQSNTEAFF